Listed below are T cell receptor beta chains from one sample, sequenced in a study of identical twins. TCRdb re-derived calls from the 5' RACE reads in MiXCR, one entry per CDR3 protein. Among 150,000 or so distinct CDR3 sequences listed, under 4.5% were seen once. Sequenced sample: memory T cells sorted from blood. The receptors were sampled from a man aged 18 to 29 in good health. The conserved cysteine and the conserved F or W are not part of the CDR3 here. Some rows mark clone size as missing; the rest say once, few, many or name a class of expanded clone.

len: 13; j_gene: TRBJ2-3; abundance: many; v_gene: TRBV11-2; CDR3aa: ASSLAGGDTDTQY
len: 13; j_gene: TRBJ2-1; abundance: many; v_gene: TRBV24-1; CDR3aa: ATSDLGRGLNEQF
len: 10; j_gene: TRBJ2-3; abundance: many; v_gene: TRBV20-1; CDR3aa: SARLGTDTQY
len: 14; j_gene: TRBJ2-2; abundance: many; v_gene: TRBV2; CDR3aa: ASSEGNRRGPGELF
len: 13; j_gene: TRBJ1-4; abundance: many; v_gene: TRBV5-8; CDR3aa: ASSPRDRRDEKLF
len: 13; j_gene: TRBJ2-5; abundance: many; v_gene: TRBV9; CDR3aa: ASSVGAGEAETQY
len: 13; j_gene: TRBJ1-2; abundance: many; v_gene: TRBV6-5; CDR3aa: ASSYSAGGSYGYT
len: 10; j_gene: TRBJ2-1; abundance: many; v_gene: TRBV20-1; CDR3aa: SARKGMNEQF
len: 13; j_gene: TRBJ2-4; abundance: many; v_gene: TRBV20-1; CDR3aa: SAREGAGGGNIQY
len: 10; j_gene: TRBJ2-5; abundance: many; v_gene: TRBV20-1; CDR3aa: SASFGKETQY
len: 9; j_gene: TRBJ2-5; abundance: many; v_gene: TRBV7-2; CDR3aa: ASRKQETQY
len: 13; j_gene: TRBJ2-3; abundance: many; v_gene: TRBV7-2; CDR3aa: ASSRPAGITDTQY
len: 13; j_gene: TRBJ1-1; abundance: many; v_gene: TRBV5-1; CDR3aa: ASSLKGGVGTEAF
len: 9; j_gene: TRBJ2-2; abundance: many; v_gene: TRBV29-1; CDR3aa: SAEGTGELF
len: 13; j_gene: TRBJ2-5; abundance: many; v_gene: TRBV11-2; CDR3aa: ASSPGWGAQETQY
len: 12; j_gene: TRBJ2-3; abundance: NA; v_gene: TRBV14; CDR3aa: ASSHGLGRDTQY
len: 14; j_gene: TRBJ2-4; abundance: many; v_gene: TRBV5-4; CDR3aa: ASSPPGVLAKNIQY
len: 12; j_gene: TRBJ2-1; abundance: many; v_gene: TRBV28; CDR3aa: ASSLQGQPGEQF
len: 11; j_gene: TRBJ2-1; abundance: many; v_gene: TRBV4-3; CDR3aa: ASSQELAGGTF
len: 13; j_gene: TRBJ2-1; abundance: many; v_gene: TRBV12-3/TRBV12-4; CDR3aa: ASSQRLAEYNEQF
len: 11; j_gene: TRBJ2-2; abundance: many; v_gene: TRBV6-2/TRBV6-3; CDR3aa: ASSWTGAGELF
len: 11; j_gene: TRBJ1-2; abundance: NA; v_gene: TRBV28; CDR3aa: ASSLNVRGGYT
len: 12; j_gene: TRBJ1-4; abundance: many; v_gene: TRBV5-1; CDR3aa: ASSPTGGYEKLF
len: 13; j_gene: TRBJ2-1; abundance: NA; v_gene: TRBV9; CDR3aa: ASSVGSGSYNEQF
len: 13; j_gene: TRBJ2-2; abundance: NA; v_gene: TRBV2; CDR3aa: ASISPGDDTGELF